Below, 6 T cell receptor beta chains from the same sample are listed, as sequenced in a study of cytomegalovirus exposure and HLA in healthy donors. Primers for the PCR totalled 60 Vbeta and 13 Jbeta. Clones were read by immunoSEQ multiplex PCR, and TCRdb kept only the in-frame ones, dropping some. The sample includes 50,000 or so clones, approximately 71% seen only once; the top ten take about a third. Sequenced sample: PBMCs. The origin of the receptors is a man aged 40-49 years in good health and CMV-seropositive.

The gene calls are TRBV2 and TRBJ1-5; a weak D match, TRBD1 (6 bases). The length of the CDR3 is 12 residues. Germline V gene lookup returns CDR1 SNHLY and CDR2 FYNNEI. Trimming took 8 bases from V and 6 from J, leaving 11 bases between them. The CDR3 sequence: CASGPQGQPQHF. CDR3 bases: TGTGCCAGCGGCCCACAGGGTCAGCCCCAGCATTTT.

The chain is built from TRBV13 and TRBJ2-7, with a tentative D call TRBD2 (5 bases). In germline, CDR1 is PRHDT, CDR2 FYEKMQ (reference sequence). The CDR3 length is 13 residues. Trimming left V 2 bases short and J 7 bases short, with 12 bases between. The CDR3: CASSLKGAREQYF. The CDR3 coding sequence is TGTGCCAGCAGCTTAAAGGGAGCAAGGGAGCAGTACTTC.

This clone was seen just once. The gene calls are TRBV5-4 and TRBJ1-4; TRBD1 agrees at 9 bases. Germline loops: CDR1 SGHNT, CDR2 YYREEE (reference sequence). The CDR3 consists of 15 residues. With V trimmed by 0 bases and J by 5 bases, 2 bases remained unmatched. The CDR3 spells CASSLDRGLNEKLFF. DNA for the CDR3: TGTGCCAGCAGCTTGGACAGGGGGCTAAATGAAAAACTGTTTTTT.

On this clone: The junction departs from germline at one end; a sequencing error may be responsible. The rearrangement uses TRBV7-7 and TRBJ1-5; D is unclear. Per the germline V gene, CDR1 is SSHAT and CDR2 is FNYEAQ (reference sequence). The CDR3 covers 13 residues. The CDR3 reads CASSFGENQPQHF. CDR3 in DNA: TGTGCTAGCAGTTTCGGAGAGAATCAGCCCCAGCATTTT.

With respect to this clone: The sample has other DNA sequences that encode this CDR3 too. The CDR3 spells CASSEGRGRNQPQHF. CDR3 nucleotides: TGTGCCAGCAGTGAAGGCAGGGGGAGAAATCAGCCCCAGCATTTT. The chain recombines TRBV6-1 with TRBJ1-5; 7 bases agree with TRBD1. Germline assignment: CDR1 MNHNS and CDR2 SASEGT. V shed 1 base and J 4 bases; nucleotides not matched to a gene: 4. CDR3 length: 15 amino acids.

CDR3: CAWSVTRLSGWSNTGELFF. DNA for the CDR3: TGTGCCTGGAGTGTAACCAGGTTGTCTGGTTGGTCAAACACCGGGGAGCTGTTTTTT. The chain is built from TRBV30 and TRBJ2-2; D remains ambiguous. V was shortened by 0 bases and J by 2 bases, with 22 bases between the two germline ends. Germline CDR1 reads GTSNPN; CDR2 reads SVGIG (reference sequence). The CDR3 extends over 19 amino acids.